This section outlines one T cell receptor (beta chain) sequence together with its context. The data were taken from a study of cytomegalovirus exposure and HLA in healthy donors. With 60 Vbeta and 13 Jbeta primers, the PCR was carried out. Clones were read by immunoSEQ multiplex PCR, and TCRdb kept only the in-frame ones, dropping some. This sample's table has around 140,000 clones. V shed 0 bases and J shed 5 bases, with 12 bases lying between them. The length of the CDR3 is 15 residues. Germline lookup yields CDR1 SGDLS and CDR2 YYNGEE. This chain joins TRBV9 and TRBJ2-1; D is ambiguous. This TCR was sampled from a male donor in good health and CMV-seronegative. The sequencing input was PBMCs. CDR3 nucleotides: TGTGCCAGCAGCGTAGACTCGCTACTTCACAATGAGCAGTTCTTC. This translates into CASSVDSLLHNEQFF. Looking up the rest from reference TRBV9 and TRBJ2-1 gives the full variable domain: DSGVTQTPKHLITATGQRVTLRCSPRSGDLSVYWYQQSLDQGLQFLIQYYNGEERAKGNILERFSAQQFPDLHSELNLSSLELGDSALYFCASSVDSLLHNEQFFGPGTRLTVL.